The present entry profiles one T cell receptor beta chain with its context. Its antigen remains unknown. The CDR3 has 17 amino acids. Trimming pared 1 base from V and 3 bases from J, leaving 16 bases between. Per germline, CDR1 LGHNA and CDR2 YNFKEQ. The sample belongs to a study of CD8 T cells in ankylosing spondylitis. Study outcomes and limitations: Significantly higher representation of disease-linked clones was reported for matched ankylosing spondylitis synovial fluid.

TCRdb used MiXCR to reprocess the 5' RACE reads, holding one entry per CDR3 protein. The sample records 240,000 or so distinct CDR3 sequences, 8.6% being singletons. The origin of this receptor is a male donor with ankylosing spondylitis or in good health (not recorded which). The rearrangement joins TRBV4-2 to TRBJ2-1; TRBD2 is a possible D gene (5 bases). Sequencing was carried out using blood, either unsorted or a sorted T cell fraction (not recorded which). The CDR3 region has the DNA TGTGCCAGCAGCCAAGCGAGCGGAGTCATCAGCTACAATGAGCAGTTCTTC. Its translation is CASSQASGVISYNEQFF.